This TCR beta chain is drawn from a study of cytotoxic CD8 clonotypes in ibrutinib-treated CLL. Findings and caveats of the study: Sustained-remission and progressing patients were not sampled at matched times.

As regards this clone: Antigen unknown.

Unmatched junction bases numbered 5, after V lost 4 bases and J lost 6 bases. Per germline, CDR1 SGHRS and CDR2 YFSETQ. CDR3 length: 16 amino acids. Generated by immunoSEQ multiplex PCR, the TCRdb table keeps only in-frame clones and is missing some. The sample has about 25,000 clones; roughly 69% are singletons. V gene TRBV5-1 combines with J gene TRBJ2-2; 14 nucleotides line up with TRBD2. The sequence derives from a human donor with chronic lymphocytic leukemia. The source was PBMCs, collected at disease progression, from a patient treated with ibrutinib. The CDR3 protein is CASSTGLAGGSGELFF. CDR3 in DNA: TGCGCCAGCAGCACCGGACTAGCGGGGGGATCCGGGGAGCTGTTTTTT. Filled out from reference TRBV5-1 and TRBJ2-2, the complete variable domain reads KAGVTQTPRYLIKTRGQQVTLSCSPISGHRSVSWYQQTPGQGLQFLFEYFSETQRNKGNFPGRFSGRQFSNSRSEMNVSTLELGDSALYLCASSTGLAGGSGELFFGEGSRLTVL.